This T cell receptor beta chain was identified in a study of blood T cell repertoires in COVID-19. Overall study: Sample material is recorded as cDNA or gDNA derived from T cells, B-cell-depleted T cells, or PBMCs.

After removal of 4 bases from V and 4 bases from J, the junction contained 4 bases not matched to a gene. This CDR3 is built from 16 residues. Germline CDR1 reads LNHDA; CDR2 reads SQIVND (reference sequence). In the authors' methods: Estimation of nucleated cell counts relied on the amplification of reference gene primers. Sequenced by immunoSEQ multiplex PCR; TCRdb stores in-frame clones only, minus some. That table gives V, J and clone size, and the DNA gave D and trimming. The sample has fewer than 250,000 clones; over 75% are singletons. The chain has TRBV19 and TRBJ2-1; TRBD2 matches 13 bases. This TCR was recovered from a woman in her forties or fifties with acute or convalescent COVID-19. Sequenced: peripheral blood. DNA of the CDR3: TGTGCCAGTAGTAGGACTAGCGGGAGCCTTTACAATGAGCAGTTCTTC. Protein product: CASSRTSGSLYNEQFF.